A single sample is the source of the 12 T cell receptor beta chains below, sequenced in a study of vaccination and CD4 T cells after COVID-19. Cultured CD4+ T cell DNA underwent sequencing with the Oncomine TCR Beta short-read assay. TCRdb re-analysed the PCR reads in MiXCR, keeping a single row per CDR3 protein. The profile shows roughly 15,000 distinct CDR3 sequences, approximately 53% of them singletons. Treatment noted: roughly 10-day PBMC culture with coronavirus spike peptide pools or control peptides (ViraFEST assay). The antigens for these receptors are not known. Sequencing was carried out using CD4+ T cells from blood, cultured in vitro. The receptors were gathered from a human donor who had recovered from COVID-19.

V and J are TRBV20-1 and TRBJ1-2, with a weak D call TRBD1 (6 bases). Germline CDR1 reads DFQATT; CDR2 reads SNEGSKA (reference sequence). V was trimmed by 0 bases and J by 2 bases, leaving 7 bases between them. The CDR3 covers 13 residues. The CDR3 spells CSARDGTNYGYTF. CDR3 coding DNA: TGCAGTGCTAGAGATGGGACAAACTATGGCTACACCTTC.

This sequence joins TRBV7-3 and TRBJ2-3, with 8 bases fitting TRBD2. This CDR3 contains 17 residues. J lost 3 bases, V lost 2 bases, and 10 bases had no gene match. CDR1 is SGHTA and CDR2 is FQGTGA in the germline V gene. In DNA, the CDR3 is TGTGCCAGCAGCTTATTCCGAGCGGGAGCGGGGACAGATACGCAGTATTTT. As protein: CASSLFRAGAGTDTQYF.

V usage is TRBV20-1 and J usage is TRBJ1-3, with no clear D. The V gene's germline CDR1 is DFQATT and CDR2 SNEGSKA (reference sequence). Between the trimmed V and J ends, which lost 0 bases and 4 bases, there was a span of 7 bases. The CDR3 runs to 13 residues. The chain's CDR3 is CSARDLLGNTIYF. Here the CDR3 DNA reads TGCAGTGCTAGAGACCTCTTAGGAAACACCATATATTTT.

The chain carries TRBV11-1 and TRBJ2-3; 9 nucleotides align to TRBD2. Germline V gene data show CDR1 as SGHAT and CDR2 as FQDESV (reference sequence). This CDR3 spans 16 amino acids. V dropped 0 bases and J dropped 2; count of bases not matched to a gene: 3. The CDR3 DNA reads as TGTGCCAGCAGCTTAGCGGTAGCGGGGGCCACAGATACGCAGTATTTT. It is translated as CASSLAVAGATDTQYF.

This sequence joins TRBV21-1 and TRBJ2-6; whether TRBD1, the table's D call, matches the DNA was not checked. TRBV21-1 is noted as a pseudogene. The CDR3 is 18 amino acids. The CDR3 DNA is TGTGCCAGCAGCGCCCGGACGGTTCCGAACTCTGGGGCCAACGTCCTGACTTTC. This encodes CASSARTVPNSGANVLTF.

The CDR3 DNA sequence: TGTGCCAGCAGTATCACGACTAGCCCAGATACGCAGTATTTT. This translates into CASSITTSPDTQYF. The V and J genes are TRBV27 and TRBJ2-3; 7 bases align to TRBD2. Per the germline V gene, CDR1 is MNHEY and CDR2 is SMNVEV (reference sequence). CDR3 size: 14 residues. V lost 5 bases to trimming and J lost 4 bases; unmatched junction nucleotides: 6.

This clonotype was seen a few times. This chain joins TRBV15 and TRBJ1-5; tentatively, D is TRBD1 (5 bases). Looked up from germline, CDR1 is LNHNV and CDR2 is YYDKDF (reference sequence). The ends were cut back, 6 bases at V and 3 bases at J, with 15 bases in the middle. CDR3 length: 15 residues. CDR3 DNA sequence: TGTGCCACCAGTATTGGGGGATGGAACAATCAGCCCCAGCATTTT. Protein sequence: CATSIGGWNNQPQHF.

V and J are TRBV24-1 and TRBJ2-7; the match to TRBD2 covers 7 bases. CDR3 size: 13 residues. Germline V gene data show CDR1 as KGHDR and CDR2 as SFDVKD. The V and J ends lost 5 bases and 3 bases, in that order; junction bases with no gene match: 3. CDR3 DNA sequence: TGTGCCACCAGTGTTTCGGGAGGCTACGAGCAGTACTTC. Translating gives CATSVSGGYEQYF.

This sequence joins TRBV6-2 or TRBV6-3 and TRBJ2-1; D gene ambiguous. Germline values: CDR1 MNHEY, CDR2 SVGEGT. V lost 6 bases, J lost 7 bases, and 7 bases lay in between. The CDR3 length is 11 residues. The CDR3 protein is CASSDGNEQFF. DNA of the CDR3: TGTGCCAGCAGCGATGGTAATGAGCAGTTCTTC.

This rearrangement joins TRBV2 to TRBJ2-5, with 9 bases matching TRBD1. Germline-derived CDR1 and CDR2 are SNHLY and FYNNEI. CDR3 length: 15 amino acids. Trimming cost V 4 bases and J 2 bases; bases outside gene matches: 5. In DNA form, the CDR3 reads TGTGCCAGCAGTGCAGGACAGGGGCGGCAAGAGACCCAGTACTTC. Translating it yields CASSAGQGRQETQYF.

The chain joins TRBV24-1 to TRBJ1-1; 7 bases are shared with TRBD1. This CDR3 comprises 12 residues. The V segment lost 3 bases and the J segment 7 bases; nucleotides outside the gene matches: 1. From germline, CDR1 is KGHDR and CDR2 SFDVKD. This CDR3 reads CATSDGDSEAFF. As DNA, the CDR3 is TGTGCCACCAGTGATGGGGACAGTGAAGCTTTCTTT.

This clonotype was counted a single time. V is TRBV5-1 and J is TRBJ2-5, with D perhaps given as TRBD1 or TRBD2 (5 bases each). Germline values: CDR1 SGHRS, CDR2 YFSETQ. The CDR3 is 18 residues long. V shed 2 bases and J shed 5 bases, with 25 bases lying between them. The CDR3, as DNA: TGCGCCAGCAGCTTTGTTAAGTCGGGCAGGCCAGAGGGGGAGACCCAGTACTTC. As protein: CASSFVKSGRPEGETQYF.